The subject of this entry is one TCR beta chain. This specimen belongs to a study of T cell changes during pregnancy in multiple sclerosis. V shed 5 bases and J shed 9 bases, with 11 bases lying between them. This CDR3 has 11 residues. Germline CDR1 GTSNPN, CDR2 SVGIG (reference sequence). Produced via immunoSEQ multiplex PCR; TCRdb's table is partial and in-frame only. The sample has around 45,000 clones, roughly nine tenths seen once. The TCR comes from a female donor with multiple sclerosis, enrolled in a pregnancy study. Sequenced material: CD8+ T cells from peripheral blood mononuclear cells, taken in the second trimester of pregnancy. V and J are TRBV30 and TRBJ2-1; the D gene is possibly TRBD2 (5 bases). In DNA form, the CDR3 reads TGTGCCTGGGCCTTTGCGGGTGAGCAGTTCTTC. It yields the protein CAWAFAGEQFF.